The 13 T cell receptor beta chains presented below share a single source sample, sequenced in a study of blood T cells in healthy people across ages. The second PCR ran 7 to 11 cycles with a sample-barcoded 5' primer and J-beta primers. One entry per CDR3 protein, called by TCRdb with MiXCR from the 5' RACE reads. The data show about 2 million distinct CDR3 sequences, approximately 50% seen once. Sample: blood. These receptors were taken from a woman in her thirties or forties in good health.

The CDR3 here is CASHRGQGLYEQYF. Written as DNA, the CDR3 is TGTGCCAGCCACCGGGGACAGGGTCTGTACGAGCAGTACTTC. The J gene is TRBJ2-7, the V gene TRBV6-2 or TRBV6-3, with 9 bases lining up with TRBD1. This CDR3 contains 14 residues. The V and J ends lost 8 bases and 4 bases, in that order; junction bases with no gene match: 9. Per germline, CDR1 MNHEY and CDR2 SVGEGT.

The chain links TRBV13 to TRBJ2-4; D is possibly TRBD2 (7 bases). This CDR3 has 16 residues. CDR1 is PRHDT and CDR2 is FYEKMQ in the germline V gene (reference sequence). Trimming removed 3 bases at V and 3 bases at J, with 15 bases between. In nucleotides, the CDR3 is TGTGCCAGCAGCTTTGGGGGGGCCGAAGGCAAAAACATTCAGTACTTC. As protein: CASSFGGAEGKNIQYF.

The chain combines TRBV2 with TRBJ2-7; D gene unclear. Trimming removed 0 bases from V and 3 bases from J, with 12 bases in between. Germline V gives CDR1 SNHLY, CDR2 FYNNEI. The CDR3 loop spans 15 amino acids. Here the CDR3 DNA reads TGTGCCAGCAGTGAAGCAGCCAGTCAGCTCTACGAGCAGTACTTC. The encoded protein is CASSEAASQLYEQYF.

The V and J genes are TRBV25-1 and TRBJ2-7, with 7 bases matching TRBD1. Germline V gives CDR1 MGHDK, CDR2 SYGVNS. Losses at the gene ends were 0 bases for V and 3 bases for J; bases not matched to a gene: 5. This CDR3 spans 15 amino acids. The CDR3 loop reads CASSEYRGQGYEQYF. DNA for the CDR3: TGTGCCAGCAGTGAATATAGGGGGCAGGGCTACGAGCAGTACTTC.

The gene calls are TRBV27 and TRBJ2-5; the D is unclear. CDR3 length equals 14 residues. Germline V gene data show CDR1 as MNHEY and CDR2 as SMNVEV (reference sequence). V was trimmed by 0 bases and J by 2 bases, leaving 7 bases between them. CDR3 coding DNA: TGTGCCAGCAGTTTATCAAACCGACAAGAGACCCAGTACTTC. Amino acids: CASSLSNRQETQYF.

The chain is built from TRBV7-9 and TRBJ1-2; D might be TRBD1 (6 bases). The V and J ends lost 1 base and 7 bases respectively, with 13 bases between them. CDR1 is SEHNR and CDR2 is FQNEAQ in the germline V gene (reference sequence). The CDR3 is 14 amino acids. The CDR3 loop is CASSLVGRGIGYTF. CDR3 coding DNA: TGTGCCAGCAGCTTAGTGGGCAGGGGAATTGGCTACACCTTC.

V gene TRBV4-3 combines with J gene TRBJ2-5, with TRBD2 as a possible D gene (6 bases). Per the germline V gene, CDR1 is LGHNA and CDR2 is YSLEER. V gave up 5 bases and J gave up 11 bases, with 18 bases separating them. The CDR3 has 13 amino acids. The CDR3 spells CASSWGVANEQYF. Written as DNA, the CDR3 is TGCGCCAGCAGCTGGGGGGTAGCCAATGAGCAGTACTTC.

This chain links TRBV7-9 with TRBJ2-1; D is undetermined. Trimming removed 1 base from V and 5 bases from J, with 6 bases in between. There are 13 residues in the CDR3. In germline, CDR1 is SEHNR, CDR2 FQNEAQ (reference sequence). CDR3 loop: CASSLVNDNEQFF. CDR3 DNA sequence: TGTGCCAGCAGCTTAGTCAATGACAATGAGCAGTTCTTC.

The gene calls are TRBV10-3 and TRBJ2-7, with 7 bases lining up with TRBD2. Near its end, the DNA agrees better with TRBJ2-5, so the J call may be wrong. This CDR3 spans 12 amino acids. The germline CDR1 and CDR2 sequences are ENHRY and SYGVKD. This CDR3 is CATRRGSETQYF. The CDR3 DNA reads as TGTGCCACAAGGCGGGGGTCGGAGACCCAGTACTTC.

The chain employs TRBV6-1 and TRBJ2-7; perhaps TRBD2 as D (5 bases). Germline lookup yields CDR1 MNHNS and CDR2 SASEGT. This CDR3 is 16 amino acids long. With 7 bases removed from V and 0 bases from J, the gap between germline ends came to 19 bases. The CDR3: CASTEEAGISSYEQYF. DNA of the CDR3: TGTGCCAGCACCGAAGAAGCCGGGATCAGCTCCTACGAGCAGTACTTC.

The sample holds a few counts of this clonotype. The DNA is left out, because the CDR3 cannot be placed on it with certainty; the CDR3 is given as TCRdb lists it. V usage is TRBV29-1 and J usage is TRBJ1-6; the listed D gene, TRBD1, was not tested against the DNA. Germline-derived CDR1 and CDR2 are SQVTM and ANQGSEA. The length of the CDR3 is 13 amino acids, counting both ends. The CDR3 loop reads CSVAAGNHSPLHF.

The CDR3 DNA reads TGTGCCAGCAGAAGCCCCGGGACACCCCGGGACACTGAAGCTTTCTTT. It encodes CASRSPGTPRDTEAFF. V usage is TRBV28 and J usage is TRBJ1-1; TRBD1 might be the D (6 bases). V was trimmed by 6 bases and J by 3 bases, leaving 20 bases between them. The germline V gene has CDR1 MDHEN and CDR2 SYDVKM. This CDR3 has 16 residues.

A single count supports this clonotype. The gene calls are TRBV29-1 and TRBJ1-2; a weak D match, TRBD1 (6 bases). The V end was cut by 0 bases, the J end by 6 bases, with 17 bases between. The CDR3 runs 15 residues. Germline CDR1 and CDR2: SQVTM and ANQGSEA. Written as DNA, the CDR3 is TGCAGCGTTGAAGATCGGGACATGCTAGGGGATGGCTACACCTTC. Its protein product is CSVEDRDMLGDGYTF.